These 28 T cell receptor beta chains came from one sample sequenced in a study of human T cells and chemical hapten exposure. TCRdb itself ran the RACE reads through MiXCR, one entry per CDR3 protein. The table lists 95,000 to 150,000 distinct CDR3 sequences, approximately 10% of them singletons. Time point reported: patch test 3, about 24 weeks after DPC sensitization. The treatment here: therapeutic diphenylcyclopropenone sensitization with weekly scalp DPC. Source: whole blood, taken in connection with sensitization to the hapten diphenylcyclopropenone (DPC). Every receptor here comes from a woman aged 50 to 60 with alopecia areata. Some clones in this sample may be carry-over from other donors' samples.

This clonotype occurred a few times. The CDR3, as DNA: TGTGCCAGCAGCCCCCGACTAGCGGCCCAAGAGACCCAGTACTTC. Encoded protein: CASSPRLAAQETQYF. The chain has TRBV7-2 and TRBJ2-5, with 9 bases aligning to TRBD2. This CDR3 is 15 amino acids long. V was pared by 5 bases and J by 1 base, with 5 bases of the junction left unmatched. Germline-derived CDR1 and CDR2 are SGHTA and FQGNSA.

The sample holds many counts of this clonotype. This chain links TRBV7-2 with TRBJ2-3; a possible D gene is TRBD2 (6 bases). The CDR3 consists of 16 residues. Trimming cost V 5 bases and J 6 bases, with 21 bases left between them. Germline V CDR1 and CDR2: SGHTA, FQGNSA. This chain's CDR3 is CASSGYHREFTDTQYF. The DNA of the CDR3 is TGTGCCAGCAGCGGATACCATCGGGAGTTCACGGATACGCAGTATTTT.

This clonotype came up once. The chain uses TRBV7-8 and TRBJ1-6; the D gene is possibly TRBD1 (5 bases). This CDR3 has 12 residues. Trimming removed 8 bases at V and 10 bases at J, with 12 bases between. Germline CDR1 and CDR2: SGHVS and FQNEAQ. The CDR3 protein is CASSSQGSPLHF. The CDR3 nucleotides read TGTGCCAGCTCCTCCCAGGGCTCACCCCTCCACTTT.

In its sample, this clonotype was seen a few times. CDR3 residues: CASSSPPESEQFF. The CDR3 coding sequence is TGTGCCAGCAGCTCCCCGCCCGAGAGTGAGCAGTTCTTC. This rearrangement joins TRBV5-5 to TRBJ2-1; D uncertain. The ends were cut back, 3 bases at V and 9 bases at J, with 13 bases in the middle. There are 13 residues in the CDR3. From germline, CDR1 is SGHKS and CDR2 YYEKEE (reference sequence). The variable domain in full, completed from reference TRBV5-5 and TRBJ2-1, reads DAGVTQSPTHLIKTRGQQVTLRCSPISGHKSVSWYQQVLGQGPQFIFQYYEKEERGRGNFPDRFSARQFPNYSSELNVNALLLGDSALYLCASSSPPESEQFFGPGTRLTVL.

The CDR3 is CASSLLAGLTYNEQFF. The CDR3 DNA reads as TGTGCCAGCAGTTTATTAGCGGGCCTTACCTACAATGAGCAGTTCTTC. The chain recombines TRBV28 with TRBJ2-1; the match to TRBD2 covers 7 bases. The CDR3 has 16 amino acids. The germline V gene encodes CDR1 MDHEN and CDR2 SYDVKM. J gave up 2 bases and V 1 base, and 5 bases lay outside the gene matches.

This clonotype has at least ten counts. The chain joins TRBV27 to TRBJ1-1; D is perhaps TRBD1 (6 bases). Trimming left V 2 bases short and J 4 bases short, with 8 bases between. There are 13 residues in the CDR3. Per germline, CDR1 MNHEY and CDR2 SMNVEV (reference sequence). CDR3 region: CASSLRGGTEAFF. CDR3 bases: TGTGCCAGCAGTTTAAGAGGGGGCACTGAAGCTTTCTTT.

This clonotype was counted many times. The V call is TRBV6-1, the J call TRBJ2-1; D is tentatively TRBD1 or TRBD2 (7 bases each). The CDR3 sequence is 12 residues long. Germline-derived CDR1 and CDR2 are MNHNS and SASEGT. With 11 bases removed from V and 15 bases from J, the gap between germline ends came to 23 bases. CDR3 nucleotides: TGTGCCGCCAGGGGGGGGCTGGGTACATGGTTCTTC. Residues: CAARGGLGTWFF.

In the case of this clonotype: The germline gene is not matched at one end of the junction; a read error may be the cause. The chain employs TRBV6-1 and TRBJ1-5; a weak D match, TRBD1 (6 bases). This CDR3 is built from 14 residues. Germline-derived CDR1 and CDR2 are MNHNS and SASEGT. CDR3 sequence (DNA): TGTGCCAGCGGCCGGGACACAGATGAGGAGCCCCAGAATTTT. It codes for CASGRDTDEEPQNF.

This clonotype has more than one count but fewer than ten. The chain carries TRBV2 and TRBJ1-5, with TRBD1 matching 7 bases. The CDR3 totals 13 residues. Germline V gene sequence: CDR1 SNHLY, CDR2 FYNNEI. Trimming removed 2 bases from V and 15 bases from J; junction bases left unmatched: 10. CDR3 bases: TGTGCCAGCAGTGAACTCCAAACAGGGGAGAGGCATTTT. As protein: CASSELQTGERHF.

Only a few counts were recorded for this clonotype. The chain recombines TRBV6-1 with TRBJ1-1, with D perhaps matching TRBD1 (5 bases). With 6 bases removed from V and 6 bases from J, the gap between germline ends came to 32 bases. The CDR3 length is 19 residues. Germline V CDR1 and CDR2: MNHNS, SASEGT. The CDR3 nucleotides are TGTGCCAGCAGCTCTCCCCTCACGGGCCTACGGAGCAGGGCGGCTGAAGCTTTCTTT. Encoded protein: CASSSPLTGLRSRAAEAFF.

This clonotype was observed a few times. This sequence joins TRBV18 and TRBJ1-5, with D perhaps matching TRBD1 (5 bases). Trimming shortened V by 4 bases and J by 1 base, and 5 bases separated the two germline ends. CDR3 length: 13 residues. The germline V gene has CDR1 KGHSH and CDR2 LQKENI. The CDR3 loop reads CASSRDSNQPQHF. CDR3 nucleotides: TGTGCCAGCTCACGGGACAGCAATCAGCCCCAGCATTTT.

In this sample, this clonotype turned up many times. The V call is TRBV20-1, the J call TRBJ2-2, with TRBD2 matching 10 bases. CDR3 length: 18 amino acids. Per germline, CDR1 DFQATT and CDR2 SNEGSKA (reference sequence). Trimming cost V 6 bases and J 4 bases; bases outside gene matches: 17. CDR3 in DNA: TGCAGTGCCTCTCACCTCGAAGCGGGAGGGCCGAGCACCGGGGAGCTGTTTTTT. As protein: CSASHLEAGGPSTGELFF.

This chain joins TRBV10-2 and TRBJ2-3; TRBD2 matches at 7 bases. V dropped 3 bases and J dropped 4; count of bases not matched to a gene: 4. This CDR3 is built from 14 residues. CDR1 and CDR2 from the germline V gene are WSHSY and SAAADI. CDR3: CASSETSASDTQYF. For the CDR3, the DNA is TGCGCCAGCAGTGAAACTAGCGCCTCAGATACGCAGTATTTT.

The V and J genes are TRBV12-3 or TRBV12-4 and TRBJ1-1; D gene uncertain. This CDR3 has 14 amino acids. The V end was cut by 5 bases, the J end by 3 bases, with 13 bases between. The CDR3 protein is CASSPPGSYTEAFF. CDR3 nucleotide sequence: TGTGCCAGCAGTCCGCCTGGCAGTTACACTGAAGCTTTCTTT.

The rearrangement links TRBV6-5 to TRBJ2-6, with D possibly TRBD1 on 6 matching bases. Germline values: CDR1 MNHEY, CDR2 SVGAGI. V was shortened by 6 bases and J by 0 bases, with 12 bases between the two germline ends. The CDR3 consists of 16 residues. The CDR3: CASSPDSSSGANVLTF. The CDR3 DNA is TGTGCCAGCAGCCCGGACAGTTCCTCTGGGGCCAACGTCCTGACTTTC.

The chain recombines TRBV7-9 with TRBJ2-6; D uncertain. Germline CDR1 reads SEHNR; CDR2 reads FQNEAQ (reference sequence). Trimming removed 3 bases at V and 2 bases at J, with 5 bases between. CDR3 size: 14 residues. CDR3 in DNA: TGTGCCAGCAGCTTGGCAGCTGGGGCCAACGTCCTGACTTTC. Amino acids: CASSLAAGANVLTF.

This chain connects TRBV12-3 or TRBV12-4 to TRBJ2-7; 8 positions agree with TRBD2. The CDR3 has 15 residues. Germline trimming cut 7 bases from V and 4 bases from J; bases unmatched to any gene: 12. CDR3 region: CASTLMSGGGYEQYF. In DNA, the CDR3 is TGTGCCAGCACCCTCATGAGCGGGGGCGGGTACGAGCAGTACTTC.

This clonotype was observed many times. The chain recombines TRBV12-3 or TRBV12-4 with TRBJ2-1; the D is unclear. V was shortened by 5 bases and J by 7 bases, with 9 bases between the two germline ends. The CDR3 is 12 residues long. The CDR3 spells CASSSLGNEQFF. The DNA for the CDR3 is TGTGCCAGCAGTAGTCTCGGTAATGAGCAGTTCTTC.

This chain joins TRBV7-6 and TRBJ2-2, with 12 bases that match TRBD2. The germline V gene has CDR1 SGHVS and CDR2 FNYEAQ. CDR3 size: 19 residues. V lost 2 bases to trimming and J lost 3 bases; unmatched junction nucleotides: 10. CDR3 protein: CASSLRTSGARGYTGELFF. DNA of the CDR3: TGTGCCAGCAGCTTAAGGACTAGCGGGGCTAGAGGATACACCGGGGAGCTGTTTTTT.

The chain carries TRBV3-1 and TRBJ2-5, with TRBD1 matching over 8 bases. CDR1 is LGHDT and CDR2 is YNNKEL in the germline V gene (reference sequence). The CDR3 runs 16 residues. Losses at the gene ends were 0 bases for V and 5 bases for J; bases not matched to a gene: 8. The CDR3: CASSQDVRGLGETQYF. CDR3 bases: TGTGCCAGCAGCCAAGATGTCAGGGGGCTCGGGGAGACCCAGTACTTC.

This clonotype was detected many times. The gene calls are TRBV10-3 and TRBJ1-1, with 11 bases aligning to TRBD1. CDR1 and CDR2 from the germline V gene are ENHRY and SYGVKD. V lost 5 bases, J lost 5 bases, and 4 bases stayed unmatched. This CDR3 has 14 amino acids. In DNA, the CDR3 is TGTGCCATCAGTCGGGGGGACAGGGGGACTGAAGCTTTCTTT. This encodes CAISRGDRGTEAFF.

This clonotype was seen a handful of times. The chain carries TRBV10-3 and TRBJ2-3; the D gene could be TRBD1 or TRBD2 (6 bases each). V lost 4 bases to trimming and J lost 3 bases, with 20 bases between them. CDR3 length equals 17 residues. Per germline, CDR1 ENHRY and CDR2 SYGVKD. The DNA for the CDR3 is TGTGCCATCAGTGGGGAGGAGACAGGTGTGGGGACAGATACGCAGTATTTT. Translation: CAISGEETGVGTDTQYF.

V gene TRBV7-2 combines with J gene TRBJ1-2; 9 bases map to TRBD1. The V segment lost 4 bases and the J segment 4 bases; nucleotides outside the gene matches: 7. The CDR3 has 15 residues. Germline-derived CDR1 and CDR2 are SGHTA and FQGNSA. This CDR3 is CASSSGGQGIYGYTF. Here the CDR3 DNA reads TGTGCCAGCAGCTCGGGAGGACAGGGGATCTATGGCTACACCTTC.

In its sample, this clonotype was seen a few times. The rearrangement links TRBV12-3 or TRBV12-4 to TRBJ2-5; either TRBD1 or TRBD2 may fit D (5 bases each). Trimming shortened V by 6 bases and J by 2 bases, and 16 bases separated the two germline ends. This CDR3 has 15 residues. The CDR3 DNA sequence: TGTGCCAGCAGCAGTCCCGGGGCAGAACAAGAGACCCAGTACTTC. Amino acids: CASSSPGAEQETQYF.

At least ten counts were recorded for this clonotype. The gene calls are TRBV29-1 and TRBJ2-4; D is possibly TRBD2 (6 bases). Germline V lookup: CDR1 SQVTM, CDR2 ANQGSEA. CDR3 size: 15 residues. The V end was cut by 4 bases, the J end by 1 base, with 14 bases between. Here the CDR3 DNA reads TGCAGCGTTGCCCATCGGCTAGCGGCCAAAAACATTCAGTACTTC. Encoded protein: CSVAHRLAAKNIQYF.

The rearrangement links TRBV5-1 to TRBJ2-3; possibly TRBD2 for D (5 bases). Trimming removed 0 bases at V and 4 bases at J, with 12 bases between. The CDR3 is 15 amino acids. Per germline, CDR1 SGHRS and CDR2 YFSETQ. This chain's CDR3 is CASSLANGVADTQYF. Here the CDR3 DNA reads TGCGCCAGCAGCTTGGCGAACGGGGTGGCAGATACGCAGTATTTT.

This chain links TRBV15 with TRBJ2-2; D uncertain. This CDR3 is 14 amino acids long. V was shortened by 1 base and J by 2 bases, with 5 bases between the two germline ends. Per germline, CDR1 LNHNV and CDR2 YYDKDF (reference sequence). In DNA, the CDR3 is TGTGCCACCAGCAGAGTGAGAAACACCGGGGAGCTGTTTTTT. Translation gives CATSRVRNTGELFF.

The sample holds a few counts of this clonotype. The genes are TRBV30 and TRBJ2-7; possibly TRBD2 for D (5 bases). V lost 1 base to trimming and J lost 4 bases, with 8 bases between them. The CDR3 spans 12 residues. Germline V lookup: CDR1 GTSNPN, CDR2 SVGIG (reference sequence). The CDR3 nucleotides are TGTGCCTGGAGTGCGGGGTTATACGAGCAGTACTTC. Translating gives CAWSAGLYEQYF.